This paragraph covers one T cell receptor (beta chain) sequence. The antigen remains unidentified. 60 Vbeta and 13 Jbeta primers were used in PCR. Per the original methods: The authors later counted about 80 million unique TCR beta chains, 9.5 million to 11 million of them shared. Method: immunoSEQ multiplex PCR; TCRdb's copy keeps in-frame clones and lacks some. That table furnishes V, J and clone size, whereas the DNA furnished D and trimming. The sample consists of around 78,000 clones, around three quarters of them appearing once. The data were taken from a study of cytomegalovirus exposure and HLA in healthy donors. Study-level information: The study placed roughly four fifths of its approximately 380 genotyped donors in the Caucasian-associated ancestry cluster.

There are 18 residues in the CDR3. Germline CDR1 is SGHRS and CDR2 is YFSETQ. Unmatched junction bases numbered 12, after V lost 1 base and J lost 1 base. Findings and caveats of the study: It was reported in a later analysis that an Asian-associated ancestry cluster showed fewer N-insertions than the roughly 710-donor mean.

This chain uses TRBV5-1 with TRBJ2-3, with TRBD2 matching 7 bases. This receptor was taken from a male donor in good health and CMV-seronegative. The sample taken for sequencing was PBMCs. CDR3 nucleotide sequence: TGCGCCAGCAGCTTGTCCGGGACTACCGGTTCTGGCACAGATACGCAGTATTTT. Protein: CASSLSGTTGSGTDTQYF.